The 18 T cell receptor beta chains below come from one sample, sequenced in a study of T cell responses to AZD1222 COVID-19 vaccine. Clones were sequenced by immunoSEQ multiplex PCR, and TCRdb holds only the in-frame ones, with some missing. The repertoire holds tens of thousands of clones, approximately 83% seen once, with about 51% in the top ten. The sequencing used peripheral blood, collected on day 0 of AZD1222 vaccination. These TCRs come from an adult in good health.

The genes are TRBV9 and TRBJ1-2; perhaps TRBD1 as D (6 bases). The CDR3 covers 14 residues. Trimming pared 1 base from V and 5 bases from J, leaving 12 bases between. CDR1 is SGDLS and CDR2 is YYNGEE in the germline V gene. DNA of the CDR3: TGTGCCAGCAGCGTAACTCCAGGGGAATATGGCTACACCTTC. Protein: CASSVTPGEYGYTF.

The rearrangement links TRBV12-3 or TRBV12-4 to TRBJ2-2; D unclear. V shed 7 bases and J shed 6 bases, with 6 bases lying between them. The CDR3 covers 11 residues. The CDR3 protein is CASTQSGELFF. The CDR3 DNA reads as TGTGCCAGCACCCAATCCGGGGAGCTGTTTTTT.

The J gene is TRBJ2-5, the V gene TRBV4-1, with D perhaps given as TRBD1 or TRBD2 (5 bases each). The germline V and J ends were trimmed by 5 bases and 0 bases, with 13 bases remaining between them. Germline-derived CDR1 and CDR2 are MGHRA and YSYEKL. The CDR3 spans 15 residues. CDR3 loop: CASSARDGYQETQYF. The CDR3 DNA reads TGCGCCAGCAGCGCCCGGGACGGATACCAAGAGACCCAGTACTTC.

The chain uses TRBV30 and TRBJ1-5; TRBD1 is a possible D gene (6 bases). CDR3 length equals 14 residues. Germline CDR1 and CDR2: GTSNPN and SVGIG (reference sequence). The germline V and J ends were trimmed by 8 bases and 1 base, with 15 bases remaining between them. The CDR3 DNA sequence: TGTGCCGTTCAACAGGGATCCAGCAATCAGCCCCAGCATTTT. Amino acid sequence: CAVQQGSSNQPQHF.

V is TRBV29-1 and J is TRBJ2-7; TRBD2 matches 7 bases. CDR3 length: 15 amino acids. Germline V gene lookup returns CDR1 SQVTM and CDR2 ANQGSEA. The trim removed 6 bases at V and 3 bases at J, leaving 14 bases unmatched. CDR3 in DNA: TGCAGCGTCCGGAGGGGCGGGAGAGGGTACTACGAGCAGTACTTC. It encodes CSVRRGGRGYYEQYF.

The rearrangement uses TRBV27 and TRBJ1-2; no firm D call. From germline, CDR1 is MNHEY and CDR2 SMNVEV (reference sequence). The CDR3 contains 13 residues. V lost 7 bases, J lost 0 bases, and 9 bases lay in between. The CDR3, as DNA: TGTGCCAGCACAGGAGCACCTAACTATGGCTACACCTTC. It codes for CASTGAPNYGYTF.

The J gene is TRBJ1-4, the V gene TRBV5-1; TRBD1 aligns across 11 bases. The CDR3 has 17 amino acids. Trimming removed 4 bases from V and 2 bases from J; junction bases left unmatched: 7. Germline CDR1 is SGHRS and CDR2 is YFSETQ. The CDR3 bases are TGCGCCAGCAGCCCTAGGACAGGGGGCATCACTAATGAAAAACTGTTTTTT. The encoded protein is CASSPRTGGITNEKLFF.

This clone showed up just once. The chain links TRBV7-9 to TRBJ1-2; TRBD1 is a possible D gene (5 bases). Germline lookup yields CDR1 SEHNR and CDR2 FQNEAQ (reference sequence). The CDR3 length is 13 residues. Trimming removed 3 bases at V and 2 bases at J, with 7 bases between. Here the CDR3 DNA reads TGTGCCAGCAGCTTGGGGGGGAACTATGGCTACACCTTC. Translating it yields CASSLGGNYGYTF.

This clone was seen only once. The chain recombines TRBV15 with TRBJ2-5; 11 bases line up with TRBD2. J gave up 1 base and V 2 bases, and 9 bases lay outside the gene matches. The CDR3 consists of 18 residues. Germline CDR1 LNHNV, CDR2 YYDKDF (reference sequence). CDR3 DNA sequence: TGTGCCACCAGCAGAAAAAGGCCCGGGACTAGCGGCCAAGAGACCCAGTACTTC. Translation gives CATSRKRPGTSGQETQYF. The full variable domain, rest sourced from reference TRBV15 and TRBJ2-5, is DAMVIQNPRYQVTQFGKPVTLSCSQTLNHNVMYWYQQKSSQAPKLLFHYYDKDFNNEADTPDNFQSRRPNTSFCFLDIRSPGLGDTAMYLCATSRKRPGTSGQETQYFGPGTRLLVL.

The V gene is TRBV7-3, the J gene TRBJ2-7, with D perhaps matching TRBD2 (6 bases). V dropped 5 bases and J dropped 12 bases, with 20 bases sitting between them. CDR1 and CDR2 from the germline V gene are SGHTA and FQGTGA. This CDR3 contains 13 residues. The CDR3 bases are TGTGCCAGCAGCCGGACGGGCCGGGAGTTTCGGTACTTC. Translated, it gives CASSRTGREFRYF.

The CDR3 region is CASSLGGASYNEQFF. The CDR3 nucleotides are TGTGCCAGCAGCTTAGGAGGAGCCTCCTACAATGAGCAGTTCTTC. V and J are TRBV7-9 and TRBJ2-1; D uncertain. Germline CDR1 reads SEHNR; CDR2 reads FQNEAQ (reference sequence). Trimming shortened V by 1 base and J by 0 bases, and 7 bases separated the two germline ends. The CDR3 is 15 residues long.

In nucleotides, the CDR3 is TGTGCCAGCAGCTACCTCACTAGCGGAGCGGGGGGTGAGCAGTTCTTC. The encoded protein is CASSYLTSGAGGEQFF. The rearrangement joins TRBV5-6 to TRBJ2-1; TRBD2 matches at 9 bases. CDR1 and CDR2 (germline): SGHDT, YYEEEE. V dropped 3 bases and J dropped 9; count of bases not matched to a gene: 13. CDR3 length: 16 residues.

The gene calls are TRBV7-2 and TRBJ2-1; D possibly uses TRBD1 or TRBD2 (5 bases each). This CDR3 has 12 amino acids. The germline CDR1 and CDR2 sequences are SGHTA and FQGNSA. V lost 6 bases and J lost 9, with 12 bases in between. The CDR3 sequence: CASRLLGGEQFF. The DNA for the CDR3 is TGTGCCAGCAGACTGCTTGGGGGTGAGCAGTTCTTC. The entire variable domain, with the rest obtained from reference TRBV7-2 and TRBJ2-1, is as follows: GAGVSQSPSNKVTEKGKDVELRCDPISGHTALYWYRQSLGQGLEFLIYFQGNSAPDKSGLPSDRFSAERTGGSVSTLTIQRTQQEDSAVYLCASRLLGGEQFFGPGTRLTVL.

In DNA, the CDR3 is TGTGCCAGCAGCTTCTCGGCTAGCGGAGTCTACGAGCAGTACTTC. Its protein is CASSFSASGVYEQYF. J is TRBJ2-7 and V is TRBV13; TRBD2 aligns across 7 bases. Germline loops: CDR1 PRHDT, CDR2 FYEKMQ (reference sequence). CDR3 length: 15 amino acids. With V trimmed by 3 bases and J by 3 bases, 8 bases remained unmatched. Using reference TRBV13 and TRBJ2-7 for the parts outside the CDR3, the full variable domain is AAGVIQSPRHLIKEKRETATLKCYPIPRHDTVYWYQQGPGQDPQFLISFYEKMQSDKGSIPDRFSAQQFSDYHSELNMSSLELGDSALYFCASSFSASGVYEQYFGPGTRLTVT.

The V call is TRBV2, the J call TRBJ2-7; D unclear. The CDR3 is made up of 12 amino acids. V dropped 5 bases and J dropped 2 bases, with 7 bases sitting between them. Germline values: CDR1 SNHLY, CDR2 FYNNEI. The CDR3 sequence is CASSLTAYEQYF. For the CDR3, the DNA is TGTGCCAGCAGTCTCACAGCCTACGAGCAGTACTTC. Looking up the rest from reference TRBV2 and TRBJ2-7 gives the full variable domain: EPEVTQTPSHQVTQMGQEVILRCVPISNHLYFYWYRQILGQKVEFLVSFYNNEISEKSEIFDDQFSVERPDGSNFTLKIRSTKLEDSAMYFCASSLTAYEQYFGPGTRLTVT.

The chain links TRBV12-3 or TRBV12-4 to TRBJ1-2; D unclear. The CDR3 totals 11 residues. V lost 5 bases, J lost 6 bases, and 7 bases lay in between. This chain's CDR3 is CASSNGDGYTF. In nucleotides, the CDR3 is TGTGCCAGCAGTAATGGGGATGGCTACACCTTC.

This clone was detected only a few times. The rearrangement uses TRBV20-1 and TRBJ2-7; no clear D gene. The germline V gene has CDR1 DFQATT and CDR2 SNEGSKA (reference sequence). The CDR3 has 14 residues. The V gene lost 3 bases and the J gene lost 1 base, with 13 bases spanning the gap. CDR3 residues: CSASAGGPSYEQYF. CDR3 bases: TGCAGTGCTAGTGCAGGTGGCCCATCCTACGAGCAGTACTTC.

The rearrangement links TRBV24-1 to TRBJ2-1; D is ambiguous. The germline V gene encodes CDR1 KGHDR and CDR2 SFDVKD. The ends were cut back, 5 bases at V and 6 bases at J, with 10 bases in the middle. The CDR3 consists of 13 residues. The DNA of the CDR3 is TGTGCCACCAGTGTCAACCTGGGCAATGAGCAGTTCTTC. Translated, it gives CATSVNLGNEQFF.